This T cell receptor beta chain was recorded in a study of metastatic and nonmetastatic thyroid tumors. About the research overall: Patients with malignant and benign thyroid disease provided blood and tumor or nodule tissue, whose repertoires were compared.

To note about this clone: The antigen is unknown.

The CDR3 totals 14 residues. V was shortened by 7 bases and J by 0 bases, with 10 bases between the two germline ends. Germline values: CDR1 SNHLY, CDR2 FYNNEI. The study, taken as a whole, reports: Reportedly, malignant thyroid tumors had significantly higher TCR beta diversity than benign nodules, in blood and tumor.

No treatment had been given to any patient before thyroid surgery. As originally analysed: Differences in CDR3 between clinicopathological groups were drawn on to build a classifier intended to discriminate distant-metastatic papillary thyroid cancer patients. TCRdb reprocessed the PCR reads using MiXCR. The V and J calls and clone size are TCRdb's, not the authors'. The data hold tens of thousands of clones, with 15% observed a single time. The specimen sequenced was blood. The sequence derives from a male donor with papillary thyroid cancer or a benign thyroid nodule (not recorded which). Some clones in this sample may be carry-over from other donors' samples. The chain links TRBV2 to TRBJ1-5, with D uncertain. The CDR3 DNA sequence: TGTGCCAGCATCGACGGTGATAGCAATCAGCCCCAGCATTTT. Translating gives CASIDGDSNQPQHF.